The 19 T cell receptor beta chains below all came from one sample that was sequenced in a study of T-cell reconstitution after alpha-beta-depleted transplantation in children. As it was prepared, the TCRbeta library received unique molecular identifiers. MiXCR, applied by TCRdb to the PCR reads, yields one record per CDR3 protein. The sample includes over 90,000 distinct CDR3 sequences, around 7% of them seen just once. The sequencing used PBMCs, collected before TCRalphabeta/CD19-depleted stem cell transplant. These receptors originate from a boy aged 2-15 years with acute lymphoblastic leukemia, due to receive a stem cell transplant.

This clonotype has a count of ten or more. The V gene is TRBV5-6, the J gene TRBJ1-1; D possibly corresponds to TRBD1 (6 bases). Germline V gives CDR1 SGHDT, CDR2 YYEEEE. The CDR3 is 15 residues long. The ends were cut back, 5 bases at V and 1 base at J, with 15 bases in the middle. Written as DNA, the CDR3 is TGTGCCAGCAGTAAACAGGGACTCAAGAACACTGAAGCTTTCTTT. This encodes CASSKQGLKNTEAFF.

V usage is TRBV15 and J usage is TRBJ2-1, with D perhaps matching TRBD1 or TRBD2 (6 bases each). V lost 1 base, J lost 9 bases, and 19 bases lay in between. Germline V gene sequence: CDR1 LNHNV, CDR2 YYDKDF (reference sequence). The CDR3 runs 16 residues. The CDR3 nucleotides read TGTGCCACCAGCAGAGGGACGGGGGCATTACTTGGTGAGCAGTTCTTC. Residues: CATSRGTGALLGEQFF. Supplemented by reference TRBV15 and TRBJ2-1, the full variable domain reads DAMVIQNPRYQVTQFGKPVTLSCSQTLNHNVMYWYQQKSSQAPKLLFHYYDKDFNNEADTPDNFQSRRPNTSFCFLDIRSPGLGDTAMYLCATSRGTGALLGEQFFGPGTRLTVL.

This clonotype occurred many times. This sequence joins TRBV20-1 and TRBJ2-3; D remains unclear. The CDR3 has 15 residues. V was shortened by 0 bases and J by 4 bases, with 14 bases between the two germline ends. Germline V CDR1 and CDR2: DFQATT, SNEGSKA (reference sequence). CDR3 sequence: CSARDRLQTADTQYF. The CDR3 DNA follows: TGCAGTGCTAGAGATCGTCTCCAGACGGCAGATACGCAGTATTTT.

The table lists this clonotype with many counts. The chain carries TRBV5-1 and TRBJ1-1; 9 nucleotides align to TRBD1. There are 15 residues in the CDR3. Germline CDR1 is SGHRS and CDR2 is YFSETQ. V lost 3 bases and J lost 1; bases outside the gene matches: 4. The CDR3 reads CASSWDRVANTEAFF. The CDR3 coding sequence is TGCGCCAGCAGCTGGGACAGGGTGGCGAACACTGAAGCTTTCTTT.

This clonotype was found many times. The genes are TRBV9 and TRBJ2-1; 11 bases map to TRBD2. Germline-derived CDR1 and CDR2 are SGDLS and YYNGEE. The CDR3 loop spans 17 amino acids. Trimming removed 4 bases from V and 5 bases from J; junction bases left unmatched: 11. In DNA, the CDR3 is TGTGCCAGCAGCTCCCCCCAGACTAGCGGGGACAACAATGAGCAGTTCTTC. Protein product: CASSSPQTSGDNNEQFF.

This clonotype was counted at least ten times. CDR3 residues: CASLSSYEQYF. DNA of the CDR3: TGTGCCAGCCTAAGCTCCTACGAGCAGTACTTC. The chain carries TRBV28 and TRBJ2-7; no clear D gene. The CDR3 runs to 11 residues. The V end was cut by 8 bases, the J end by 0 bases, with 5 bases between. The V gene's germline CDR1 is MDHEN and CDR2 SYDVKM.

In its sample, this clonotype was seen a few times. The chain joins TRBV6-1 to TRBJ2-2; TRBD2 might be the D (5 bases). Per the germline V gene, CDR1 is MNHNS and CDR2 is SASEGT. V was trimmed by 5 bases and J by 6 bases, leaving 19 bases between them. The CDR3 loop spans 16 amino acids. The CDR3 loop is CASSPNRAGSPGELFF. Here the CDR3 DNA reads TGTGCCAGCAGTCCTAATCGGGCGGGTAGCCCCGGGGAGCTGTTTTTT.

In its sample, this clonotype was seen a few times. The rearrangement uses TRBV12-3 or TRBV12-4 and TRBJ2-1; no clear D gene. Trimming stripped 1 base from V and 10 bases from J, with 8 bases between. This CDR3 region has 12 residues. The CDR3 sequence: CASSLDATEQFF. DNA of the CDR3: TGTGCCAGCAGTTTAGATGCGACAGAGCAGTTCTTC.

This chain joins TRBV5-1 and TRBJ1-4; 7 nucleotides align to TRBD1. With 3 bases clipped from V and 4 bases from J, the junction kept 3 bases outside the gene matches. Germline CDR1 is SGHRS and CDR2 is YFSETQ. The CDR3 has 14 residues. CDR3 sequence: CASSSGTDNEKLFF. The CDR3 coding sequence is TGCGCCAGCAGCTCCGGGACAGATAATGAAAAACTGTTTTTT.

Here the CDR3 DNA reads TGTGCCAGCAGTGAAGATTCAGTTAACAGGGTAATTCAGCCCCAGCATTTT. Its translation is CASSEDSVNRVIQPQHF. The rearrangement uses TRBV6-1 and TRBJ1-5; possible D gene TRBD1, 6 bases. This CDR3 is built from 17 residues. CDR1 is MNHNS and CDR2 is SASEGT in the germline V gene. Trimming shortened V by 1 base and J by 6 bases, and 19 bases separated the two germline ends.

V gene TRBV6-2 or TRBV6-3 combines with J gene TRBJ2-1; the D call may be TRBD1 or TRBD2 (5 bases each). Germline lookup yields CDR1 MNHEY and CDR2 SVGEGT. The length of the CDR3 is 16 residues. Trimming removed 7 bases from V and 8 bases from J, with 24 bases in between. The CDR3 is CASNPTPGTLLDEQFF. CDR3 coding DNA: TGTGCCAGCAACCCGACCCCAGGGACCCTTTTGGATGAGCAGTTCTTC.

This clonotype came up many times. This CDR3 is CASSLRKALWDEQFF. The CDR3 DNA follows: TGTGCCAGCAGTTTAAGAAAGGCCCTATGGGATGAGCAGTTCTTC. The chain recombines TRBV12-3 or TRBV12-4 with TRBJ2-1; unclear D gene. Trimming removed 2 bases from V and 8 bases from J, with 16 bases in between. CDR3 size: 15 residues.

As DNA, the CDR3 is TGTGCCTCGAGTCGGGTCTCAACTCCTAACTCTGGGGCCAACGTCCTGACTTTC. It encodes CASSRVSTPNSGANVLTF. V is TRBV11-2 and J is TRBJ2-6; no clear D. Germline CDR1 is SGHAT and CDR2 is FQNNGV. Between the trimmed V and J ends, which lost 11 bases and 0 bases, there was a span of 23 bases. The CDR3 contains 18 residues.

This clonotype was observed many times. J is TRBJ2-3 and V is TRBV6-1, with 10 bases matching TRBD2. Germline CDR1 is MNHNS and CDR2 is SASEGT. The length of the CDR3 is 16 residues. V was clipped by 6 bases and J by 3 bases; unmatched bases: 9. This CDR3 reads CASSDTGTSATDTQYF. CDR3 DNA sequence: TGTGCCAGCAGCGACACCGGGACTAGCGCAACAGATACGCAGTATTTT.

This clonotype has at least ten counts. J is TRBJ2-3 and V is TRBV3-1; perhaps TRBD2 as D (6 bases). Germline V gives CDR1 LGHDT, CDR2 YNNKEL (reference sequence). Trimming cost V 2 bases and J 4 bases, with 10 bases left between them. The CDR3 consists of 14 residues. The CDR3 region is CASSQRGSADTQYF. The CDR3 nucleotides are TGTGCCAGCAGCCAACGGGGGAGTGCAGATACGCAGTATTTT.

V usage is TRBV29-1 and J usage is TRBJ2-5; weak D call: TRBD1 (7 bases). Trimming stripped 4 bases from V and 7 bases from J, with 10 bases between. Germline CDR1 and CDR2: SQVTM and ANQGSEA. The CDR3 sequence is 11 residues long. The chain's CDR3 is CSVGQGGTQYF. Here the CDR3 DNA reads TGCAGCGTTGGACAGGGAGGGACCCAGTACTTC.

J is TRBJ2-7 and V is TRBV29-1; 9 nucleotides agree with TRBD2. Germline V gene data show CDR1 as SQVTM and CDR2 as ANQGSEA. J was trimmed by 6 bases and V by 2 bases; bases with no gene match: 8. This CDR3 is built from 14 residues. CDR3: CSVETASGASEQYF. CDR3 in DNA: TGCAGCGTTGAAACGGCTAGCGGGGCCAGCGAGCAGTACTTC.

This clonotype occurred a few times. This chain connects TRBV2 to TRBJ2-7, with D possibly matching TRBD1 (6 bases). Germline assignment: CDR1 SNHLY and CDR2 FYNNEI. Trimming shortened V by 5 bases and J by 4 bases, and 9 bases separated the two germline ends. The CDR3 has 12 amino acids. The CDR3 DNA follows: TGTGCCAGCAGTTACAGGGTTTACGAGCAGTACTTC. This sequence encodes CASSYRVYEQYF.

This clonotype was detected ten times or more. The genes are TRBV12-3 or TRBV12-4 and TRBJ2-5; D may be TRBD1 (6 bases). The CDR3 contains 14 residues. Trimming cost V 4 bases and J 1 base, with 10 bases left between them. The DNA for the CDR3 is TGTGCCAGCAGTTCCTACAGGGTCCAAGAGACCCAGTACTTC. Translating gives CASSSYRVQETQYF.